This record looks at one TCR beta chain sequence and its context. TCRdb's table, derived via immunoSEQ multiplex PCR, lists solely in-frame clones and lacks some. Of about 310,000 clones detected, around 90% appear once; the ten largest clones hold 2.9%. These data are taken from a study of blood T cell repertoires in COVID-19. V shed 1 base, J shed 1 base, and the junction held 2 bases outside the gene matches. Germline CDR1 reads SGHDN; CDR2 reads FVKESK. There are 16 residues in the CDR3. The clonotype comes from a woman in her 30s with COVID-19, enrolled during active disease. The sample comprised peripheral blood. The rearrangement uses TRBV14 and TRBJ2-3; TRBD2 matches 10 bases. This CDR3 is CASSQVAGGRTDTQYF. DNA for the CDR3: TGTGCCAGCAGCCAAGTAGCGGGAGGTCGCACAGATACGCAGTATTTT.